These 17 T cell receptor beta chains came from one sample sequenced in a study of a mutant IDH1 vaccine in newly diagnosed glioma. Generated by immunoSEQ multiplex PCR, the TCRdb table keeps only in-frame clones and is missing some. This table has about 52,000 clones, over 60% appearing once. Time point indicated: week 47, end of study. Alongside topical imiquimod, each dose of vaccine comprised 300 ug of mutant IDH1 20-mer peptide. Antigens of these TCRs are unknown. Source: PBMCs, taken from a glioma patient whose treatment included an IDH1 peptide vaccine. Receptor source: a woman aged 40 to 50 with glioma. Some clones in this sample may be carry-over from other donors' samples.

J is TRBJ1-2 and V is TRBV4-1; tentative D call: TRBD1 (5 bases). Trimming removed 4 bases at V and 8 bases at J, with 17 bases between. Germline V gene data show CDR1 as MGHRA and CDR2 as YSYEKL. This CDR3 is 14 amino acids long. CDR3 in DNA: TGCGCCAGCAGCCCCCAAATTGGGACCGGGGGCTACACCTTC. Its translation: CASSPQIGTGGYTF.

This sequence joins TRBV2 and TRBJ2-3; D may be TRBD1 (5 bases). V gave up 4 bases and J gave up 0 bases, with 8 bases separating them. The CDR3 has 14 amino acids. The germline V gene has CDR1 SNHLY and CDR2 FYNNEI. Here the CDR3 DNA reads TGTGCCAGCAGTGGGACACCTAGCACAGATACGCAGTATTTT. Protein product: CASSGTPSTDTQYF.

The chain links TRBV12-5 to TRBJ2-2; 7 bases fit TRBD2. In germline, CDR1 is LGHNT, CDR2 FRNRAP. There are 16 residues in the CDR3. J was trimmed by 2 bases and V by 2 bases; bases with no gene match: 5. The CDR3 DNA is TGTGCTAGTGGTTTGATCCTAGCGGTTAACACCGGGGAGCTGTTTTTT. Amino acid sequence: CASGLILAVNTGELFF. Complete variable domain (other parts from reference TRBV12-5 and TRBJ2-2): DARVTQTPRHKVTEMGQEVTMRCQPILGHNTVFWYRQTMMQGLELLAYFRNRAPLDDSGMPKDRFSAEMPDATLATLKIQPSEPRDSAVYFCASGLILAVNTGELFFGEGSRLTVL.

This clone was detected once. CDR3 in DNA: TGTGCCAGCAGCCTAGGGGGGGCTGGCAATCAGCCCCAGCATTTT. Amino acids: CASSLGGAGNQPQHF. The rearrangement links TRBV9 to TRBJ1-5; TRBD1 is a possible D gene (6 bases). CDR3 length equals 15 residues. The V gene lost 4 bases and the J gene lost 2 bases, with 13 bases spanning the gap. Germline V gene lookup returns CDR1 SGDLS and CDR2 YYNGEE.

The V and J genes are TRBV10-2 and TRBJ2-1; D possibly corresponds to TRBD2 (6 bases). Trimming took off 7 bases at V and 7 bases at J, with 8 bases between the two ends. The CDR3 loop spans 11 amino acids. Germline assignment: CDR1 WSHSY and CDR2 SAAADI. The CDR3 region has the DNA TGCGCCAGCACCGCGGGGAATGAGCAGTTCTTC. It encodes CASTAGNEQFF.

This chain joins TRBV7-2 and TRBJ1-1, with TRBD1 identical over 8 bases. Trimming cost V 6 bases and J 4 bases; bases outside gene matches: 10. The CDR3 totals 15 residues. CDR1 and CDR2 from the germline V gene are SGHTA and FQGNSA. CDR3 bases: TGTGCCAGCAGTCCGACAGGGGCCTCCGGCACTGAAGCTTTCTTT. It codes for CASSPTGASGTEAFF.

The chain uses TRBV7-2 and TRBJ2-3; TRBD2 matches 9 bases. The CDR3 length is 16 residues. CDR1 SGHTA and CDR2 FQGNSA come from the germline V gene. Germline trimming cut 1 base from V and 2 bases from J; bases unmatched to any gene: 4. The CDR3 region is CASSLVPSGVTDTQYF. The CDR3, as DNA: TGTGCCAGCAGCTTAGTCCCTAGCGGGGTCACAGATACGCAGTATTTT.

V and J are TRBV30 and TRBJ2-7; TRBD1 matches 7 bases. Trimming removed 7 bases from V and 1 base from J; junction bases left unmatched: 7. The length of the CDR3 is 13 residues. Germline V gene sequence: CDR1 GTSNPN, CDR2 SVGIG (reference sequence). The CDR3 sequence is CASTGAGSYEQYF. The CDR3 region has the DNA TGTGCCTCCACAGGGGCAGGATCCTACGAGCAGTACTTC.

V and J are TRBV7-8 and TRBJ1-5; possibly TRBD1 for D (5 bases). The CDR3 contains 15 residues. Germline V CDR1 and CDR2: SGHVS, FQNEAQ. The germline V and J ends were trimmed by 5 bases and 0 bases, with 11 bases remaining between them. The CDR3 protein is CASSPWGNSNQPQHF. In DNA form, the CDR3 reads TGTGCCAGCAGCCCCTGGGGGAATAGCAATCAGCCCCAGCATTTT.

The chain uses TRBV7-6 and TRBJ2-5; D may be TRBD1 (6 bases). The ends were cut back, 6 bases at V and 4 bases at J, with 12 bases in the middle. Germline V gene data show CDR1 as SGHVS and CDR2 as FNYEAQ. The CDR3 sequence is 13 residues long. CDR3 sequence (DNA): TGTGCCAGCAGACCTGCAGGGGTAGAGACCCAGTACTTC. It specifies CASRPAGVETQYF.

The chain is built from TRBV30 and TRBJ2-3; tentatively, D is TRBD1 (5 bases). The V end was cut by 0 bases, the J end by 8 bases, with 9 bases between. This CDR3 comprises 12 residues. Germline CDR1 is GTSNPN and CDR2 is SVGIG (reference sequence). The chain's CDR3 is CAWSVQGVTQYF. CDR3 nucleotides: TGTGCCTGGAGTGTACAAGGGGTTACGCAGTATTTT.

The genes are TRBV14 and TRBJ2-1; no definite D call. CDR3 length: 15 amino acids. V was shortened by 4 bases and J by 3 bases, with 13 bases between the two germline ends. The germline V gene encodes CDR1 SGHDN and CDR2 FVKESK. In DNA form, the CDR3 reads TGTGCCAGCAGCCTTTTGATGCTTGGCTACAATGAGCAGTTCTTC. Amino acid sequence: CASSLLMLGYNEQFF.

Written as DNA, the CDR3 is TGTGCCAGCAGACTACAGGGGGCGGAGTATGGCTACACCTTC. It translates to CASRLQGAEYGYTF. V usage is TRBV6-5 and J usage is TRBJ1-2; 9 bases fit TRBD1. Per germline, CDR1 MNHEY and CDR2 SVGAGI. The junction had 7 bases not matched to a gene; V was cut back by 6 bases and J by 5 bases. The CDR3 sequence is 14 residues long.

This clone was detected a few times. DNA of the CDR3: TGTGCCATCAGTGAGTCTTTAAAGGGAGAAGCTTTCTTT. Protein sequence: CAISESLKGEAFF. J is TRBJ1-1 and V is TRBV10-3, with D hard to call. CDR3 length: 13 amino acids. In germline, CDR1 is ENHRY, CDR2 SYGVKD. Deletions cut 0 bases from V and 8 bases from J, with 10 bases between.

This chain connects TRBV27 to TRBJ2-3, with 8 positions matching TRBD2. Per germline, CDR1 MNHEY and CDR2 SMNVEV (reference sequence). With V trimmed by 4 bases and J by 1 base, 10 bases remained unmatched. The CDR3 is 17 residues long. The CDR3 coding sequence is TGTGCCAGCAGTTCAGATGAACTAGCGGAAGGCACAGATACGCAGTATTTT. Protein: CASSSDELAEGTDTQYF.

The chain employs TRBV2 and TRBJ1-6, with no clear D. The CDR3 covers 13 residues. Germline CDR1 SNHLY, CDR2 FYNNEI. The ends were cut back, 3 bases at V and 8 bases at J, with 8 bases in the middle. The CDR3 loop reads CASSDEADSPLHF. Here the CDR3 DNA reads TGTGCCAGCAGTGACGAGGCGGATTCACCCCTCCACTTT.

This chain joins TRBV6-4 and TRBJ2-3; 7 nucleotides align to TRBD2. The germline CDR1 and CDR2 sequences are MRHNA and SNTAGT. This CDR3 comprises 15 residues. The junction had 11 bases not matched to a gene; V was cut back by 8 bases and J by 3 bases. CDR3 sequence (DNA): TGTGCCAGCGGCGTGGAAGCGGGGTCGACAGATACGCAGTATTTT. Encoded protein: CASGVEAGSTDTQYF.